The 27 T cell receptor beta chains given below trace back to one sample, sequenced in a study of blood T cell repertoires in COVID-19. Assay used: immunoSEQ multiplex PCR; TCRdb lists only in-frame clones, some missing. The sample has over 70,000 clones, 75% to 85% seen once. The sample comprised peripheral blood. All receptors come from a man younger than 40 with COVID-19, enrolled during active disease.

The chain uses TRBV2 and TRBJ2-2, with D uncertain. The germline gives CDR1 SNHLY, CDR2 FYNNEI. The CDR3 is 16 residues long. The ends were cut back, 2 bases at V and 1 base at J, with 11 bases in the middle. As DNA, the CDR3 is TGTGCCAGCAGTGAAAATTTGGTCGGGAACACCGGGGAGCTGTTTTTT. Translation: CASSENLVGNTGELFF.

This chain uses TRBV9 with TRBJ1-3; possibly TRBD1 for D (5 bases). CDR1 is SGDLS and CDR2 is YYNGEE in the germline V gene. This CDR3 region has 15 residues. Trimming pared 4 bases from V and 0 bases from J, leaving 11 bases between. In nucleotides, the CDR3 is TGTGCCAGCAGCCCGGGGGGGTCCTCTGGAAACACCATATATTTT. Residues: CASSPGGSSGNTIYF.

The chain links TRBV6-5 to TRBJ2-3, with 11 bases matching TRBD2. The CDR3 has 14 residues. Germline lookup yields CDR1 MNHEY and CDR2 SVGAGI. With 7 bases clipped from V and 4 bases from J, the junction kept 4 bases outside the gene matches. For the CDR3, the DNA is TGTGCCAGCATCCGACTAGCGGGATCAGATACGCAGTATTTT. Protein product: CASIRLAGSDTQYF.

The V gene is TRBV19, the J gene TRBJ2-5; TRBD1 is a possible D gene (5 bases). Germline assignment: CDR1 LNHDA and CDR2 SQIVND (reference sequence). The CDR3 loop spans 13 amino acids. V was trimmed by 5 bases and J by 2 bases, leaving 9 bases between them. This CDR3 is CASSSQGQETQYF. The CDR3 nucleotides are TGTGCCAGTAGTTCTCAGGGTCAAGAGACCCAGTACTTC.

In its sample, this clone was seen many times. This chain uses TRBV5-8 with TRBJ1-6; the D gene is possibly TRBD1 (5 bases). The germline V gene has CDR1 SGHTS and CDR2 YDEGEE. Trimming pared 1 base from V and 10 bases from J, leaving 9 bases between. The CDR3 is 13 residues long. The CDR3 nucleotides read TGTGCCAGCAGCTTGACAGGCGGATCACCCCTCCACTTT. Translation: CASSLTGGSPLHF.

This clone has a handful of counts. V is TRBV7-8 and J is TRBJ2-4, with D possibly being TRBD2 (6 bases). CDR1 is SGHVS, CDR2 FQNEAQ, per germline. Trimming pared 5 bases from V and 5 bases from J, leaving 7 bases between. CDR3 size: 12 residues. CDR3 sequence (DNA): TGTGCCAGCAGCCCGGGGGAAAACATTCAGTACTTC. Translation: CASSPGENIQYF. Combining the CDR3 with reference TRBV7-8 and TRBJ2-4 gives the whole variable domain GAGVSQSPRYKVAKRGQDVALRCDPISGHVSLFWYQQALGQGPEFLTYFQNEAQLDKSGLPSDRFFAERPEGSVSTLKIQRTQQEDSAVYLCASSPGENIQYFGAGTRLSVL.

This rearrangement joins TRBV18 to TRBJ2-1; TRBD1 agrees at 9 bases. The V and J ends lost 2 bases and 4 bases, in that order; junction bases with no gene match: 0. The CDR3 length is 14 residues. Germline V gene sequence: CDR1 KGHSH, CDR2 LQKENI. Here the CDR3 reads CASSPGQGYNEQFF. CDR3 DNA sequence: TGTGCCAGCTCACCAGGACAGGGGTACAATGAGCAGTTCTTC. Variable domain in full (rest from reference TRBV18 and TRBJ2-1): NAGVMQNPRHLVRRRGQEARLRCSPMKGHSHVYWYRQLPEEGLKFMVYLQKENIIDESGMPKERFSAEFPKEGPSILRIQQVVRGDSAAYFCASSPGQGYNEQFFGPGTRLTVL.

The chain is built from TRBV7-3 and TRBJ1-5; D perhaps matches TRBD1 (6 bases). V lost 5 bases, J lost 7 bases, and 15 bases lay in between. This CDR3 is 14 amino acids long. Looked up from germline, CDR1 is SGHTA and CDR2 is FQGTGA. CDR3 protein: CASSLGGAGQPQHF. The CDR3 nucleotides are TGTGCCAGCAGCCTAGGGGGAGCGGGGCAGCCCCAGCATTTT.

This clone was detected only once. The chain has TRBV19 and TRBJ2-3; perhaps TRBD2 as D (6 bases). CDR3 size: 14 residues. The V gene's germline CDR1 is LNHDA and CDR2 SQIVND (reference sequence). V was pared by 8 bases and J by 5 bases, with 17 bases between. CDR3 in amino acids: CASGRPSGGDTQYF. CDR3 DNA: TGTGCCAGTGGGAGACCCTCCGGGGGAGATACGCAGTATTTT. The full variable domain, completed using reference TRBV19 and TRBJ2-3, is DGGITQSPKYLFRKEGQNVTLSCEQNLNHDAMYWYRQDPGQGLRLIYYSQIVNDFQKGDIAEGYSVSREKKESFPLTVTSAQKNPTAFYLCASGRPSGGDTQYFGPGTRLTVL.

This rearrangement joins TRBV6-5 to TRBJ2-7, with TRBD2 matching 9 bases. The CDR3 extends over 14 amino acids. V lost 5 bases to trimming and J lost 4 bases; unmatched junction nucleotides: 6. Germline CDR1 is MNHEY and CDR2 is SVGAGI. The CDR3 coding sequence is TGTGCCAGCAGTATAGCGGGAGTGTGGTACGAGCAGTACTTC. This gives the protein CASSIAGVWYEQYF.

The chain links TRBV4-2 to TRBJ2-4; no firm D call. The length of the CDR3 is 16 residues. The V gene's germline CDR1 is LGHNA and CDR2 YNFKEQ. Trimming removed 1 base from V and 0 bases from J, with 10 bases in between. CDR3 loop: CASSQVSEIAKNIQYF. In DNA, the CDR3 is TGTGCCAGCAGCCAAGTGTCGGAGATAGCCAAAAACATTCAGTACTTC.

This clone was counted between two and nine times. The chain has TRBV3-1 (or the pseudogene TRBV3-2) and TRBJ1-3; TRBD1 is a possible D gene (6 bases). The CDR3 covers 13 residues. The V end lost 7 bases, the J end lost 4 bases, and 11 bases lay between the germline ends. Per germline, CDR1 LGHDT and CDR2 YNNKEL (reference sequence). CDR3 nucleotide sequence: TGTGCCAGCACAGGGGACACCGGAAACACCATATATTTT. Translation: CASTGDTGNTIYF.

The CDR3 DNA follows: TGTGCCAGCAGCCCTGGGAGGACTAGCGTCACCGGGGAGCTGTTTTTT. It specifies CASSPGRTSVTGELFF. The V call is TRBV7-2, the J call TRBJ2-2; 9 bases match TRBD2. Germline loops: CDR1 SGHTA, CDR2 FQGNSA. With V trimmed by 5 bases and J by 4 bases, 8 bases remained unmatched. This CDR3 has 16 residues.

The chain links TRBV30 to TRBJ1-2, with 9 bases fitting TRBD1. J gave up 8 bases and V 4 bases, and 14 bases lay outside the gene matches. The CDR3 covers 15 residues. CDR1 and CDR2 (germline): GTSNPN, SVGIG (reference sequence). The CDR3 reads CAWTRDRAELSGYTF. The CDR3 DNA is TGTGCCTGGACCAGGGACAGGGCCGAACTAAGCGGCTACACCTTC.

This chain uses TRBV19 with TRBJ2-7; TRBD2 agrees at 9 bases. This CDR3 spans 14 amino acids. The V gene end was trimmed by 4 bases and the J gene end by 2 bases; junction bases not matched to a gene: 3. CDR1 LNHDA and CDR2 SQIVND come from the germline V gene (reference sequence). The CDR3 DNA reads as TGTGCCAGTAGTAGGCTAGCGGGGCCCTACGAGCAGTACTTC. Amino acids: CASSRLAGPYEQYF.

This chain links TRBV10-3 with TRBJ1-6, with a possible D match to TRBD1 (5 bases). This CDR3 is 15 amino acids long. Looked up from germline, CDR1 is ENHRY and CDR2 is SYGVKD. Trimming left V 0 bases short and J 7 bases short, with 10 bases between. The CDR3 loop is CAISESRQKNSPLHF. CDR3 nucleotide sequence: TGTGCCATCAGTGAGTCGAGACAGAAGAATTCACCCCTCCACTTT.

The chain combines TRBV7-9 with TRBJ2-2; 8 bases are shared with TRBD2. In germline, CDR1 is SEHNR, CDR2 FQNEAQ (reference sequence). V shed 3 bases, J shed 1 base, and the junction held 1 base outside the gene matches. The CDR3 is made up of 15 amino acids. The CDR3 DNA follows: TGTGCCAGCAGCTTGACTAGCGAGAACACCGGGGAGCTGTTTTTT. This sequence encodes CASSLTSENTGELFF. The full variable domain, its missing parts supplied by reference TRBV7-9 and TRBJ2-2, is DTGVSQNPRHKITKRGQNVTFRCDPISEHNRLYWYRQTLGQGPEFLTYFQNEAQLEKSRLLSDRFSAERPKGSFSTLEIQRTEQGDSAMYLCASSLTSENTGELFFGEGSRLTVL.

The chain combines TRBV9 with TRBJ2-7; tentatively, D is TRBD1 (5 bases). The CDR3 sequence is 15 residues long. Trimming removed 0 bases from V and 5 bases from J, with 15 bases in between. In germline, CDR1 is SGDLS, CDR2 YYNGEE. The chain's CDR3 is CASSVDVRASDEQYF. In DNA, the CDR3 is TGTGCCAGCAGCGTAGATGTCAGGGCGTCAGACGAGCAGTACTTC. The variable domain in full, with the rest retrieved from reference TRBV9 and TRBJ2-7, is DSGVTQTPKHLITATGQRVTLRCSPRSGDLSVYWYQQSLDQGLQFLIQYYNGEERAKGNILERFSAQQFPDLHSELNLSSLELGDSALYFCASSVDVRASDEQYFGPGTRLTVT.

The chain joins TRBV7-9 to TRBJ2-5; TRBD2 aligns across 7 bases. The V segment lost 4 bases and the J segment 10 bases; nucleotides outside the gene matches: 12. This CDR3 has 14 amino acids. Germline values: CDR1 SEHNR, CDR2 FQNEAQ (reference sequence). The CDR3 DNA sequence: TGTGCCAGCAGCTACGGGGGGTCCGCCGGGGACCAGTACTTC. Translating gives CASSYGGSAGDQYF.

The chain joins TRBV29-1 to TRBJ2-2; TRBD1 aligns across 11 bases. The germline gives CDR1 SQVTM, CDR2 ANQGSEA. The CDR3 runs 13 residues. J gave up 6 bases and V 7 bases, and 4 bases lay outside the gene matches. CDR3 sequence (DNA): TGCAGCGGATGGACAGGGGGCCCCGGGGAGCTGTTTTTT. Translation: CSGWTGGPGELFF.

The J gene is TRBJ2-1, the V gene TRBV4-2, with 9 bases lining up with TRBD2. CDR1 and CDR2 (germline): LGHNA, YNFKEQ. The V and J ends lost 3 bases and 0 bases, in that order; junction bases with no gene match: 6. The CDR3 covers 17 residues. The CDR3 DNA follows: TGTGCCAGCAGCCATGGTAGCGGGAGTTCCTCCTACAATGAGCAGTTCTTC. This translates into CASSHGSGSSSYNEQFF.

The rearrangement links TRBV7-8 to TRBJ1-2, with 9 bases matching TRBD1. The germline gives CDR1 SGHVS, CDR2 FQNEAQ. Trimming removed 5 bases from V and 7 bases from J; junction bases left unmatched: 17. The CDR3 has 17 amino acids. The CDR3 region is CASSPRALYTGGGGYTF. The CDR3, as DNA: TGTGCCAGCAGCCCCCGGGCCCTGTACACAGGGGGCGGTGGCTACACCTTC.

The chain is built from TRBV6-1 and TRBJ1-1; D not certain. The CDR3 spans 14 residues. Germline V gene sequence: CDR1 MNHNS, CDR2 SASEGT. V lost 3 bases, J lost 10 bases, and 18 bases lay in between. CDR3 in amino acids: CASSDRGHLILAFF. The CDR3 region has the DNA TGTGCCAGCAGTGACCGGGGTCACCTAATCCTAGCTTTCTTT.

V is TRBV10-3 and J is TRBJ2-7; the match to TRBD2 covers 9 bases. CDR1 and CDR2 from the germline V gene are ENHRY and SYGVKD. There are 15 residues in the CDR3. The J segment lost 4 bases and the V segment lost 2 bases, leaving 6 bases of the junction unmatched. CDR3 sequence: CAISEISGSRYEQYF. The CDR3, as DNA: TGTGCCATCAGTGAGATTAGCGGGAGCAGATACGAGCAGTACTTC.

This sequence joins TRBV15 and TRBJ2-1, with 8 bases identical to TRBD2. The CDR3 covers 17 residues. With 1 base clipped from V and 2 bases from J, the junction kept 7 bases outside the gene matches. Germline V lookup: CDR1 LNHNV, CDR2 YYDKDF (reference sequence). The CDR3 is CATSRGSQREPYNEQFF. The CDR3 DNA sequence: TGTGCCACCAGCAGAGGGAGCCAGCGGGAGCCCTACAATGAGCAGTTCTTC.

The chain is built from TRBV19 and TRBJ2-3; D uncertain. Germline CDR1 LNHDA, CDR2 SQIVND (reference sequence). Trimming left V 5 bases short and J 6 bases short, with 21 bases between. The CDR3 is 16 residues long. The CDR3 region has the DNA TGTGCCAGTAGTGATCCAGGTGGTACCTTTGCGGATACGCAGTATTTT. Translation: CASSDPGGTFADTQYF. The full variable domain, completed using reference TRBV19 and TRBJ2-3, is DGGITQSPKYLFRKEGQNVTLSCEQNLNHDAMYWYRQDPGQGLRLIYYSQIVNDFQKGDIAEGYSVSREKKESFPLTVTSAQKNPTAFYLCASSDPGGTFADTQYFGPGTRLTVL.

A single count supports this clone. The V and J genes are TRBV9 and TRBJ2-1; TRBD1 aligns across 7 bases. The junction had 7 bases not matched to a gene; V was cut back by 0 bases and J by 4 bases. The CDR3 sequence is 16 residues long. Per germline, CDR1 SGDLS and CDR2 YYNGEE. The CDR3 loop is CASSVAGGVAYNEQFF. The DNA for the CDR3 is TGTGCCAGCAGCGTAGCAGGGGGAGTAGCTTACAATGAGCAGTTCTTC.